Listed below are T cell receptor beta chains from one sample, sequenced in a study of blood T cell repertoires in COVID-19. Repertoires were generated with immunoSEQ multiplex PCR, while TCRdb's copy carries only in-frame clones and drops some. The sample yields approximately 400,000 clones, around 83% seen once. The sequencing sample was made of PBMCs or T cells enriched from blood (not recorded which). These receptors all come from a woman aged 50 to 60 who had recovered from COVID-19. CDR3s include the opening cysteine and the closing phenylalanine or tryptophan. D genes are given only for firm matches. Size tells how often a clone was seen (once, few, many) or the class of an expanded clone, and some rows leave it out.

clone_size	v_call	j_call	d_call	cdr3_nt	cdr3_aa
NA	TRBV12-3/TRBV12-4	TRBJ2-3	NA	TGTGCCAGCAGTTTATCCCAATACGAGGAGTATTTT	CASSLSQYEEYF
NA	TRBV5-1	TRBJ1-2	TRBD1	TGCGCCAGCAGCGAAACTTTCAGGGGGACTAACTATGGCTACACCTTC	CASSETFRGTNYGYTF
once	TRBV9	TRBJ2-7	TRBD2	TGTGCCAGCAGCGTAGGGGGACTAGCGGGATACCACGAGCAGTACTTC	CASSVGGLAGYHEQYF
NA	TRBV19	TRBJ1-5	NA	TGTGCCAGTAGTAATTCTGGGGCCGATCAGCCCCAGCATTTT	CASSNSGADQPQHF
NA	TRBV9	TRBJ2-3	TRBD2	TGTGCCAGCAGCGAGGGACTTTGGACTAGCGGGTCCACAGATACGCAGTATTTT	CASSEGLWTSGSTDTQYF
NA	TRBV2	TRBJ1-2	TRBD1	TGTGCCAGCACGACAGGGCCCTATGGCTACACCTTC	CASTTGPYGYTF
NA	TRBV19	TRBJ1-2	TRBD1	TGTGCCAGTACCTACCAGAACCGGGACAGGACCCTCTATGGCTACACCTTC	CASTYQNRDRTLYGYTF
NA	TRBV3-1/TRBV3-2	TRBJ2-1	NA	TGTGCCAGCAGCCAAGTTCAGGGGATTGAGCAGTTCTTC	CASSQVQGIEQFF
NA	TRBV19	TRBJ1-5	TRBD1	TGTGCCAGTAGTATAGTTGGGACAGGGTCCAATCAGCCCCAGCATTTT	CASSIVGTGSNQPQHF
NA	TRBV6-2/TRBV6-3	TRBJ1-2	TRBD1	TGTGCCAGCAGTTTAATTTCGGACAGGGGAGGCTACACCTTC	CASSLISDRGGYTF
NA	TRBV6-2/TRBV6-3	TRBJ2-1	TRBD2	TGTGCCAGCAGTTACTTCGTGAGTTTTAGCGGGGTTCCCAATGAGCAGTTCTTC	CASSYFVSFSGVPNEQFF
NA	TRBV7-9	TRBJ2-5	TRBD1	TGTGCCAGCAGCTCGAACAGGGGGCAGTTCCAAGAGACCCAGTACTTC	CASSSNRGQFQETQYF
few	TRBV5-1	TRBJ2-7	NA	TGCGCCAGCAGCCCCGAGCCCCGAATCTCCTACGAGCAGTACTTC	CASSPEPRISYEQYF
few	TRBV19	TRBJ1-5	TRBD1	TGTGCCAGTAGTTCGCAGACAGGGGGAAAAGATCAGCCCCAGCATTTT	CASSSQTGGKDQPQHF
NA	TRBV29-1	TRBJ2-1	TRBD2	TGCAGCGGTACCGGGACTAGCGGAGACAATGAGCAGTTCTTC	CSGTGTSGDNEQFF
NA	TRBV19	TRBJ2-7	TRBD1	TGTGCCAGTAGCCTAACCGGCGGACAGGCGACCGAGCAGTACTTC	CASSLTGGQATEQYF
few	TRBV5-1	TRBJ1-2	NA	TGCGCCAGCAGCTTGACAGGAGAATACTATGGCTACACCTTC	CASSLTGEYYGYTF
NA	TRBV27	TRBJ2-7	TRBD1	TGTGCCAGCAGTTTAGACAGGGGCAACAACGAGCAGTACTTC	CASSLDRGNNEQYF